The next 9 T cell receptor beta chains were all read from a single sample in a study of blood T cell repertoires in COVID-19. Only in-frame clones appear in the TCRdb table, and some are missing; sequencing was by immunoSEQ multiplex PCR. The sample carries some 110,000 clones, 85% recorded once. Sequencing was performed on peripheral blood. The receptors shown here come from a man aged 35 to 55 with acute or convalescent COVID-19.

This clone was counted only a few times. The gene calls are TRBV28 and TRBJ2-4; 7 nucleotides agree with TRBD1. The V segment lost 7 bases and the J segment 3 bases; nucleotides outside the gene matches: 6. This CDR3 has 14 residues. CDR1 and CDR2 (germline): MDHEN, SYDVKM. CDR3 in amino acids: CASTRDRHKNIQYF. The CDR3 nucleotides read TGTGCCAGCACCAGGGACAGACACAAAAACATTCAGTACTTC.

This chain connects TRBV11-2 to TRBJ2-4, with 9 bases fitting TRBD2. Germline lookup yields CDR1 SGHAT and CDR2 FQNNGV. V lost 4 bases and J lost 7; bases outside the gene matches: 8. The CDR3 is made up of 15 amino acids. CDR3 amino acids: CASSSQSAGGNIQYF. DNA for the CDR3: TGTGCCAGCAGCTCTCAGTCAGCGGGAGGCAACATTCAGTACTTC. The variable domain in full, completed from reference TRBV11-2 and TRBJ2-4, reads EAGVAQSPRYKIIEKRQSVAFWCNPISGHATLYWYQQILGQGPKLLIQFQNNGVVDDSQLPKDRFSAERLKGVDSTLKIQPAKLEDSAVYLCASSSQSAGGNIQYFGAGTRLSVL.

In DNA form, the CDR3 reads TGTGCCAGTAGTATAGCGGGAGGGCCTGGTGCCAAAAACATTCAGTACTTC. It encodes CASSIAGGPGAKNIQYF. The chain combines TRBV19 with TRBJ2-4; 8 positions agree with TRBD2. J was trimmed by 1 base and V by 1 base; bases with no gene match: 6. Germline CDR1 LNHDA, CDR2 SQIVND (reference sequence). The CDR3 is 17 residues long. Supplemented by reference TRBV19 and TRBJ2-4, the full variable domain reads DGGITQSPKYLFRKEGQNVTLSCEQNLNHDAMYWYRQDPGQGLRLIYYSQIVNDFQKGDIAEGYSVSREKKESFPLTVTSAQKNPTAFYLCASSIAGGPGAKNIQYFGAGTRLSVL.

The chain is built from TRBV5-1 and TRBJ1-6, with 7 bases fitting TRBD1. Unmatched junction bases numbered 5, after V lost 0 bases and J lost 11 bases. CDR3 length: 14 residues. The V gene's germline CDR1 is SGHRS and CDR2 YFSETQ. CDR3 in amino acids: CASSLEQGVPPLHF. The CDR3 coding sequence is TGCGCCAGCAGCTTGGAGCAGGGGGTGCCACCCCTCCACTTT.

Only one count was recorded for this clone. The CDR3 spells CASRRRQGSNTGELFF. Written as DNA, the CDR3 is TGTGCCAGCAGACGGAGACAGGGTTCGAACACCGGGGAGCTGTTTTTT. This chain links TRBV28 with TRBJ2-2; the match to TRBD1 covers 7 bases. The CDR3 covers 16 residues. From germline, CDR1 is MDHEN and CDR2 SYDVKM. With V trimmed by 6 bases and J by 0 bases, 7 bases remained unmatched.

The chain uses TRBV7-9 and TRBJ2-5; 7 bases are shared with TRBD1. The V and J ends lost 3 bases and 4 bases, in that order; junction bases with no gene match: 5. CDR1 and CDR2 (germline): SEHNR, FQNEAQ (reference sequence). The CDR3 is made up of 14 amino acids. The CDR3 loop reads CASSFGQAGETQYF. The CDR3 nucleotides are TGTGCCAGCAGCTTCGGACAGGCTGGAGAGACCCAGTACTTC.

V and J are TRBV24-1 and TRBJ2-7; 8 positions match TRBD1. Looked up from germline, CDR1 is KGHDR and CDR2 is SFDVKD. Trimming cost V 4 bases and J 0 bases; bases outside gene matches: 7. The CDR3 contains 16 residues. The CDR3 DNA reads TGTGCCACCAGTGACACCGGGACAGGAGGCTCCTACGAGCAGTACTTC. This encodes CATSDTGTGGSYEQYF.

The genes are TRBV28 and TRBJ1-1; TRBD1 aligns across 7 bases. Germline V gene data show CDR1 as MDHEN and CDR2 as SYDVKM. The CDR3 length is 13 residues. J gave up 1 base and V 5 bases, and 1 base lay outside the gene matches. The CDR3 sequence is CASSQGGNTEAFF. The CDR3 bases are TGTGCCAGCAGTCAGGGGGGGAACACTGAAGCTTTCTTT.

The J gene is TRBJ2-3, the V gene TRBV4-2; D call uncertain. V lost 0 bases to trimming and J lost 4 bases, with 11 bases between them. This CDR3 has 15 residues. Germline V gives CDR1 LGHNA, CDR2 YNFKEQ. The CDR3 is CASSQEIDTPDTQYF. CDR3 DNA: TGTGCCAGCAGCCAAGAGATTGACACACCAGATACGCAGTATTTT.